The T cell receptor beta chain described here comes from a study of T cell responses to AZD1222 COVID-19 vaccine (dated by TCRdb to the early 2020s). In terms of the full investigation: AZD1222 recipients given second doses at about 4 weeks or at about 12 weeks were pooled, since spike-specific TCR depth and breadth were not found to differ between the two schedules. A total of about 230 trial participants underwent TCR sequencing, of whom about 210 received two doses of AZD1222 and about 25 received two doses of the MenACWY control vaccine. Trial participants were enrolled by age into subgroups of 18-55, 56-69 and 70-plus years, and around 140, 26 and 57 TCR-sequenced participants, respectively, were included in these subgroups. The paper as a whole reports these results and caveats: Epitopes outside the regions mutated in the B.1.351 and B.1.1.7 variants were reportedly recognized by nearly half of the unique spike-specific TCRs. Conclusions about previously exposed vaccinees are limited because only six or seven AZD1222 recipients were SARS-CoV-2 seropositive at baseline. Participants were mostly white British, with more females than males. The authors suggested clonal diversity may have been underestimated. The vaccine-associated CD4 TCRs covered the entire spike protein, and the dominant responses fell in regions 160-218 and 743-854. Spike-specific TCR breadth and depth rose significantly after two AZD1222 doses compared with day 0 and with MenACWY recipients. Because no day 14 peak-response samples were available, the repertoires could be characterized only after the peak T cell response. The 56-69-year group was small, and its depth increase did not reach significance, likely because of low power.

Reading the label with the study, this specimen's time point is: baseline before first vaccination. Vaccinee samples were obtained from the UK trials COV001 and COV002, which included a single-blind randomized controlled phase 2/3 trial of AZD1222 (ChAdOx1 nCoV-19) in healthy adults. For TCRbeta chain sequencing, PBMC samples from trial participants were taken at day 0 and at day 28 after the second dose. As encoded in the germline V gene (reference sequence), CDR1 is WNHNN while CDR2 is SYGVQD. Relative to germline, V is missing 7 bases and J is missing 7 bases, with 8 bases of the junction outside any gene match. Spanning cysteine to phenylalanine, the CDR3 consists of 13 amino acids. Only the CDR3 DNA is retained, 39 bases long and in frame from the first base. The CDR3 regions of human TCRbeta chains were analyzed by immunosequencing. The authors processed their data as follows. TCRs in the repertoires were matched against a reference library of SARS-CoV-2-specific TCRs that had been generated with the MIRA antigen-specificity platform. Breadth was defined as the fraction of unique TCRs that were SARS-CoV-2-associated, and depth was defined as the fraction of total T cells that were SARS-CoV-2-associated. Using the MIRA data, every spike-specific TCR was mapped to the spike region that the TCR reacted to and assigned to either a CD4 or a CD8 class. Log10-transformed breadth and depth values were compared by one-way ANOVA with Sidak's multiple comparisons tests. Entries here come from immuneACCESS through TCRdb and include only in-frame sequences with V and J called. Some clones fail to appear in such tables; in the studies checked, an unresolved V gene covers under half of the shortfall, and the cause of the remainder is unknown. That table furnishes V, J and clone size, whereas the DNA furnished D and trimming. This sample holds about 100,000 clones; 70% to 90% were observed only once. The top ten hold 2.5% to 3.5% of the sample.

Details on this clone: It has no known antigen specificity. The input lacks base qualities; no much larger clone sits a single base away.

This clonotype was sampled from an adult in good health. The source material was peripheral blood, sampled on day 0 of AZD1222 vaccination. This sequence uses TRBV10-1 and TRBJ2-5, with TRBD1 matching 8 junction bases. CDR3 loop: CASTSTGEVTQYF. Read as DNA, the sequence is TGCGCCAGCACTTCGACAGGGGAGGTGACCCAGTACTTC.